The sequence of this T cell receptor (beta chain) was determined in a study of cytotoxic CD8 clonotypes in ibrutinib-treated CLL. Study-wide results and limits: Clonality increased with ibrutinib response but returned toward baseline at progression.

This clone has only one observation. The antigen remains unidentified. TCRdb's copy holds only in-frame clones and misses some; the assay was immunoSEQ multiplex PCR. This table holds some 200,000 clones, more than 75% found once. The CDR3 has 16 residues. V dropped 1 base and J dropped 2 bases, with 14 bases sitting between them. Looked up from germline, CDR1 is SEHNR and CDR2 is FQNEAQ (reference sequence). The rearrangement uses TRBV7-9 and TRBJ1-2, with D hard to call. Specimen: PBMCs, collected after 12 months of ibrutinib treatment. This clonotype originated in a human donor with chronic lymphocytic leukemia. CDR3 DNA: TGTGCCAGCAGCTTAGTTGGGCCAATTGGGAACTATGGCTACACCTTC. It is translated as CASSLVGPIGNYGYTF.